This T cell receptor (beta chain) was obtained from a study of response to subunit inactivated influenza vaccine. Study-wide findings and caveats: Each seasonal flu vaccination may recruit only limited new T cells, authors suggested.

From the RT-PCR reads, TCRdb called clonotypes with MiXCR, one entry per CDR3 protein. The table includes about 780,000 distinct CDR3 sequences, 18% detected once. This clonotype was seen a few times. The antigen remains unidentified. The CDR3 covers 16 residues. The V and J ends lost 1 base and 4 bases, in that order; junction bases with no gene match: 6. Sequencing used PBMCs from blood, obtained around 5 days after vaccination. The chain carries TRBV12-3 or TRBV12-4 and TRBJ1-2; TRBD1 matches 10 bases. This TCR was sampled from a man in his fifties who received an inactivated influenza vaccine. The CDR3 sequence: CASSLGQGADSYGYTF. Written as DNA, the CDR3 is TGTGCCAGCAGTTTAGGACAGGGGGCAGATAGCTATGGCTACACCTTC.